This TCR beta chain was obtained from a study of T cell repertoires in cytomegalovirus infection. Study information: Indicated by public TCR beta signatures were CMV infection and matching HLA type.

TCRdb re-derived calls from the reads in MiXCR, one entry per CDR3 protein. This sample has about 740,000 distinct CDR3 sequences, with about a third found just once. Germline lookup yields CDR1 MDHEN and CDR2 SYDVKM. The V and J ends lost 8 bases and 0 bases respectively, with 14 bases between them. The CDR3 totals 15 residues. This clonotype was detected only a few times. Its matching antigen is unknown. Broader study findings: Individuals carrying CMV plus the relevant HLA were identified by cumulative frequency of public TCR beta families.

The TCR comes from a human donor in good health (CMV status not recorded). Some clones in this sample may be carry-over from other donors' samples. Sequencing was carried out using PBMCs. The J gene is TRBJ2-1, the V gene TRBV28, with D unclear. DNA for the CDR3: TGTGCCAGCGTTGATCAGGACCTCTCCTACAATGAGCAGTTCTTC. As protein: CASVDQDLSYNEQFF.